A single sample gave rise to the 31 T cell receptor beta chains below, sequenced in a study of T-cell memory formation after mild COVID-19. TCRdb called the 5' RACE reads again in MiXCR, with one record for every CDR3 protein. Of 400,000 or so distinct CDR3 sequences in the sample, about 19% were seen once. The sequencing sample was made of PBMCs or a T cell subset sorted from them (not recorded which). These receptors were taken from an adult woman who had mild COVID-19 (a few samples of this study predate the infection). Cell type and time point are not known.

The J gene is TRBJ2-2, the V gene TRBV5-1; D not certain. This CDR3 spans 14 amino acids. Germline V gene sequence: CDR1 SGHRS, CDR2 YFSETQ. The V end was cut by 2 bases, the J end by 5 bases, with 10 bases between. The CDR3 spells CASSFPGRTGELFF. The CDR3 DNA is TGCGCCAGCAGCTTCCCCGGGCGAACCGGGGAGCTGTTTTTT.

This clonotype was recorded a few times. CDR3 sequence (DNA): TGTGCCAGCAGCTTAGATCTCGCCGGGGAGCTGTTTTTT. It specifies CASSLDLAGELFF. The chain is built from TRBV7-9 and TRBJ2-2; D is undetermined. Trimming shortened V by 1 base and J by 6 bases, and 6 bases separated the two germline ends. The CDR3 covers 13 residues. Germline V gives CDR1 SEHNR, CDR2 FQNEAQ (reference sequence).

The table lists this clonotype with a few counts. This sequence joins TRBV6-5 and TRBJ1-1; D gene unclear. The CDR3 sequence is 15 residues long. The germline gives CDR1 MNHEY, CDR2 SVGAGI. Trimming removed 6 bases at V and 0 bases at J, with 14 bases between. CDR3: CASSRDGLMNTEAFF. In DNA form, the CDR3 reads TGTGCCAGCAGCCGCGATGGCCTCATGAACACTGAAGCTTTCTTT.

This clonotype was found a few times. The chain uses TRBV18 and TRBJ1-1; tentatively, D is TRBD1 (5 bases). V shed 3 bases and J shed 4 bases, with 9 bases lying between them. Germline V gene data show CDR1 as KGHSH and CDR2 as LQKENI. The CDR3 has 13 residues. For the CDR3, the DNA is TGTGCCAGCTCACCGGGGGTATCCACTGAAGCTTTCTTT. Its protein product is CASSPGVSTEAFF.

This clonotype has a handful of counts. This sequence joins TRBV29-1 and TRBJ2-4; D might be TRBD2 (5 bases). Trimming took off 3 bases at V and 8 bases at J, with 11 bases between the two ends. The germline V gene encodes CDR1 SQVTM and CDR2 ANQGSEA. The CDR3 is 12 amino acids. The CDR3 region has the DNA TGCAGCGTTGACTACGGGAACGACATTCAGTACTTC. Its protein is CSVDYGNDIQYF.

This clonotype occurred a few times. The chain combines TRBV9 with TRBJ2-1; D possibly corresponds to TRBD2 (5 bases). Per the germline V gene, CDR1 is SGDLS and CDR2 is YYNGEE. V lost 4 bases to trimming and J lost 4 bases, with 15 bases between them. The CDR3 runs 15 residues. The DNA for the CDR3 is TGTGCCAGCAGCCCAGAGGTGGGAGTGTACAATGAGCAGTTCTTC. This translates into CASSPEVGVYNEQFF. The full variable domain, completed using reference TRBV9 and TRBJ2-1, is DSGVTQTPKHLITATGQRVTLRCSPRSGDLSVYWYQQSLDQGLQFLIQYYNGEERAKGNILERFSAQQFPDLHSELNLSSLELGDSALYFCASSPEVGVYNEQFFGPGTRLTVL.

The chain is built from TRBV18 and TRBJ2-7; TRBD1 agrees at 10 bases. After removal of 6 bases from V and 5 bases from J, the junction contained 7 bases not matched to a gene. The germline V gene encodes CDR1 KGHSH and CDR2 LQKENI. This CDR3 comprises 14 residues. Here the CDR3 reads CASSEGTGENEQYF. The CDR3 region has the DNA TGTGCCAGCTCGGAGGGGACAGGGGAGAACGAGCAGTACTTC.

This chain links TRBV28 with TRBJ2-2; a possible D gene is TRBD2 (5 bases). The V end lost 8 bases, the J end lost 1 base, and 17 bases lay between the germline ends. The CDR3 runs 16 residues. CDR1 MDHEN and CDR2 SYDVKM come from the germline V gene. CDR3 sequence: CASCLEASLNTGELFF. The CDR3 DNA follows: TGTGCCAGCTGCCTGGAGGCCTCCTTGAACACCGGGGAGCTGTTTTTT.

There are many counts of this clonotype. The chain combines TRBV7-7 with TRBJ2-5, with 12 bases aligning to TRBD2. CDR1 is SSHAT and CDR2 is FNYEAQ in the germline V gene (reference sequence). This CDR3 comprises 16 residues. The V segment lost 5 bases and the J segment 1 base; nucleotides outside the gene matches: 5. This chain's CDR3 is CASSVTSGGTQETQYF. CDR3 in DNA: TGTGCCAGCAGCGTTACTAGCGGGGGGACCCAAGAGACCCAGTACTTC. Full variable domain (outside the CDR3, taken from reference TRBV7-7 and TRBJ2-5): GAGVSQSPRYKVTKRGQDVTLRCDPISSHATLYWYQQALGQGPEFLTYFNYEAQPDKSGLPSDRFSAERPEGSISTLTIQRTEQRDSAMYRCASSVTSGGTQETQYFGPGTRLLVL.

In DNA form, the CDR3 reads TGTGCCAGCAGCCCCTACAAATGGACCGGGGAGCTGTTTTTT. Amino acids: CASSPYKWTGELFF. The chain is built from TRBV14 and TRBJ2-2; D remains ambiguous. V lost 4 bases and J lost 5, with 11 bases in between. This CDR3 comprises 14 residues. Germline assignment: CDR1 SGHDN and CDR2 FVKESK.

This clonotype was observed many times. This chain joins TRBV5-1 and TRBJ2-5; 12 nucleotides align to TRBD2. The CDR3 length is 16 residues. The V segment lost 3 bases and the J segment 2 bases; nucleotides outside the gene matches: 5. In germline, CDR1 is SGHRS, CDR2 YFSETQ. CDR3 sequence reads: CASSSRLAGEQETQYF. CDR3 in DNA: TGCGCCAGCAGCTCTCGACTAGCGGGGGAACAAGAGACCCAGTACTTC.

The sample holds a few counts of this clonotype. V and J are TRBV24-1 and TRBJ2-1; a weak D match, TRBD2 (5 bases). The CDR3 is 16 residues long. Between the trimmed V and J ends, which lost 3 bases and 5 bases, there was a span of 16 bases. Per the germline V gene, CDR1 is KGHDR and CDR2 is SFDVKD. CDR3 in amino acids: CATSDPGKQPNNEQFF. DNA of the CDR3: TGTGCCACCAGTGATCCCGGGAAGCAGCCTAACAATGAGCAGTTCTTC.

The chain recombines TRBV6-2 or TRBV6-3 with TRBJ2-7; TRBD2 matches 10 bases. Germline CDR1 is MNHEY and CDR2 is SVGEGT. This CDR3 is built from 14 residues. V lost 11 bases, J lost 7 bases, and 14 bases stayed unmatched. The chain's CDR3 is CALREAGGPREQYF. The CDR3 DNA follows: TGTGCCCTTCGTGAAGCGGGAGGGCCACGGGAGCAGTACTTC.

The V gene is TRBV10-3, the J gene TRBJ1-2; 8 bases are shared with TRBD1. The CDR3 covers 15 residues. Germline CDR1 and CDR2: ENHRY and SYGVKD. The J segment lost 1 base and the V segment lost 7 bases, leaving 8 bases of the junction unmatched. DNA for the CDR3: TGTGCCATCACAGGGACAGGCCGGGGTAACTATGGCTACACCTTC. This sequence encodes CAITGTGRGNYGYTF.

A few counts support this clonotype. The chain couples TRBV7-9 to TRBJ2-3; 8 nucleotides align to TRBD2. Per the germline V gene, CDR1 is SEHNR and CDR2 is FQNEAQ (reference sequence). V was clipped by 5 bases and J by 0 bases; unmatched bases: 7. The CDR3 has 16 amino acids. CDR3 nucleotides: TGTGCCAGCAGCCCATCGGGGGGGCCAAGCACAGATACGCAGTATTTT. It codes for CASSPSGGPSTDTQYF. Full variable domain (remainder filled in from reference TRBV7-9 and TRBJ2-3): DTGVSQNPRHKITKRGQNVTFRCDPISEHNRLYWYRQTLGQGPEFLTYFQNEAQLEKSRLLSDRFSAERPKGSFSTLEIQRTEQGDSAMYLCASSPSGGPSTDTQYFGPGTRLTVL.

This clonotype was detected only a few times. The gene calls are TRBV5-1 and TRBJ2-3; 8 nucleotides line up with TRBD2. Unmatched junction bases numbered 4, after V lost 4 bases and J lost 0 bases. The CDR3 runs 15 residues. The germline V gene encodes CDR1 SGHRS and CDR2 YFSETQ. Here the CDR3 DNA reads TGCGCCAGCAGCAATAGCGGGGCGAGCACAGATACGCAGTATTTT. Translation gives CASSNSGASTDTQYF. The full variable domain, its missing parts supplied by reference TRBV5-1 and TRBJ2-3, is KAGVTQTPRYLIKTRGQQVTLSCSPISGHRSVSWYQQTPGQGLQFLFEYFSETQRNKGNFPGRFSGRQFSNSRSEMNVSTLELGDSALYLCASSNSGASTDTQYFGPGTRLTVL.

This clonotype was found a few times. The chain links TRBV6-1 to TRBJ2-2; the match to TRBD1 covers 8 bases. Germline CDR1 and CDR2: MNHNS and SASEGT. The CDR3 contains 15 residues. Trimming removed 3 bases from V and 6 bases from J; junction bases left unmatched: 6. CDR3 DNA: TGTGCCAGCAGTGACCAGGGGGCAGCAGCCGGGGAGCTGTTTTTT. It is translated as CASSDQGAAAGELFF.

This clonotype was detected only a few times. The CDR3 nucleotides are TGTGCCTTGGGCTATAGGGGAGGCTACACCTTC. Its translation is CALGYRGGYTF. This chain links TRBV30 with TRBJ1-2, with D tentatively TRBD1 (5 bases). The V gene's germline CDR1 is GTSNPN and CDR2 SVGIG (reference sequence). The CDR3 extends over 11 amino acids. V was shortened by 7 bases and J by 8 bases, with 14 bases between the two germline ends. The full variable domain, its missing parts supplied by reference TRBV30 and TRBJ1-2, is SQTIHQWPATLVQPVGSPLSLECTVEGTSNPNLYWYRQAAGRGLQLLFYSVGIGQISSEVPQNLSASRPQDRQFILSSKKLLLSDSGFYLCALGYRGGYTFGSGTRLTVV.

This clonotype was seen a handful of times. CDR3 nucleotides: TGCGCCAGCAGCCAAGATGGAAGGGGGGAAAAACTGTTTTTT. This encodes CASSQDGRGEKLFF. The chain is built from TRBV4-3 and TRBJ1-4, with a possible D match to TRBD1 (6 bases). CDR3 size: 14 residues. Trimming shortened V by 0 bases and J by 8 bases, and 10 bases separated the two germline ends. Germline values: CDR1 LGHNA, CDR2 YSLEER.

This chain links TRBV30 with TRBJ2-1; TRBD1 agrees at 9 bases. Germline loops: CDR1 GTSNPN, CDR2 SVGIG (reference sequence). V was pared by 2 bases and J by 8 bases, with 10 bases of the junction left unmatched. The CDR3 sequence is 15 residues long. As DNA, the CDR3 is TGTGCCTGGAGTTTAGGGACAGGGCGAGGCGATGAGCAGTTCTTC. This codes for CAWSLGTGRGDEQFF.

The gene calls are TRBV9 and TRBJ1-2, with unresolved D. V was pared by 0 bases and J by 8 bases, with 14 bases between. There are 14 residues in the CDR3. Germline-derived CDR1 and CDR2 are SGDLS and YYNGEE. The CDR3 protein is CASSVGEPRRGYTF. The CDR3 nucleotides are TGTGCCAGCAGCGTAGGCGAGCCCCGGAGGGGCTACACCTTC.

This chain joins TRBV24-1 and TRBJ2-2; no definite D call. There are 13 residues in the CDR3. With 6 bases removed from V and 4 bases from J, the gap between germline ends came to 8 bases. CDR1 and CDR2 (germline): KGHDR, SFDVKD. In nucleotides, the CDR3 is TGTGCCACCAGTACGCGCAGCACCGGGGAGCTGTTTTTT. Its protein is CATSTRSTGELFF.

The rearrangement uses TRBV7-3 and TRBJ2-1; 9 nucleotides agree with TRBD2. CDR1 is SGHTA, CDR2 FQGTGA, per germline. V shed 6 bases and J 5 bases; nucleotides not matched to a gene: 5. The CDR3 runs to 14 residues. The CDR3 DNA reads as TGTGCCAGCAGTCGGACTAGCGCTAACAATGAGCAGTTCTTC. It yields the protein CASSRTSANNEQFF.

This clonotype was observed a handful of times. The J gene is TRBJ1-2, the V gene TRBV29-1; D is unresolved. The CDR3 runs to 13 residues. V dropped 6 bases and J dropped 0 bases, with 11 bases sitting between them. Germline V gives CDR1 SQVTM, CDR2 ANQGSEA. The CDR3 loop is CSVPDLANYGYTF. The CDR3 coding sequence is TGCAGCGTCCCCGACTTGGCTAACTATGGCTACACCTTC.

V usage is TRBV4-3 and J usage is TRBJ2-7; the D is unclear. Germline-derived CDR1 and CDR2 are LGHNA and YSLEER. The germline V and J ends were trimmed by 0 bases and 5 bases, with 14 bases remaining between them. This CDR3 has 15 amino acids. This CDR3 reads CASSQDRGSVNEQYF. The CDR3 DNA reads TGCGCCAGCAGCCAAGATAGAGGCAGTGTCAACGAGCAGTACTTC.

The table lists this clonotype with many counts. This chain links TRBV6-1 with TRBJ2-7; TRBD1 matches 7 bases. Germline trimming cut 6 bases from V and 1 base from J; bases unmatched to any gene: 9. CDR1 is MNHNS, CDR2 SASEGT, per germline. CDR3 size: 15 residues. The CDR3 loop is CASRPLGQQSYEQYF. CDR3 sequence (DNA): TGTGCCAGCAGACCACTGGGACAGCAATCCTACGAGCAGTACTTC.

The CDR3 nucleotides read TGTGCCAGCAGCTTAGCCTCGGGACAAGCCTACGAGCAGTACTTC. Translated: CASSLASGQAYEQYF. The V gene is TRBV7-2, the J gene TRBJ2-7, with D possibly matching TRBD1 (6 bases). Trimming cost V 0 bases and J 2 bases, with 11 bases left between them. CDR1 and CDR2 (germline): SGHTA, FQGNSA. The CDR3 totals 15 residues. Using reference TRBV7-2 and TRBJ2-7 for the parts outside the CDR3, the full variable domain is GAGVSQSPSNKVTEKGKDVELRCDPISGHTALYWYRQSLGQGLEFLIYFQGNSAPDKSGLPSDRFSAERTGGSVSTLTIQRTQQEDSAVYLCASSLASGQAYEQYFGPGTRLTVT.

The rearrangement uses TRBV30 and TRBJ2-7, with 9 bases fitting TRBD2. CDR3 length: 14 amino acids. The junction had 6 bases not matched to a gene; V was cut back by 2 bases and J by 4 bases. Germline lookup yields CDR1 GTSNPN and CDR2 SVGIG (reference sequence). CDR3 in DNA: TGTGCCTGGAGTCTGAGCGGGGGGAGGTACGAGCAGTACTTC. This gives the protein CAWSLSGGRYEQYF.

The genes are TRBV20-1 and TRBJ2-3; 14 nucleotides line up with TRBD2. The CDR3 runs to 16 residues. Germline trimming cut 3 bases from V and 6 bases from J; bases unmatched to any gene: 8. Germline lookup yields CDR1 DFQATT and CDR2 SNEGSKA (reference sequence). CDR3 coding DNA: TGCAGTGCTAGTCGCCCCCGACTAGCGGGAGGGGATACGCAGTATTTT. Its translation: CSASRPRLAGGDTQYF.

The CDR3 nucleotides read TGTGCCAGCAGACCTCTTGTGGGAGCGGACAATGAGCAGTTCTTC. It translates to CASRPLVGADNEQFF. The rearrangement joins TRBV12-3 or TRBV12-4 to TRBJ2-1; D is perhaps TRBD2 (5 bases). Deletions cut 6 bases from V and 5 bases from J, with 17 bases between. The CDR3 is 15 residues long.

The chain combines TRBV6-1 with TRBJ2-1; D is uncertain. The V gene lost 4 bases and the J gene lost 5 bases, with 6 bases spanning the gap. The CDR3 consists of 12 residues. Germline V gene sequence: CDR1 MNHNS, CDR2 SASEGT. CDR3 sequence (DNA): TGTGCCAGCAGTGCCTGGGACAATGAGCAGTTCTTC. This codes for CASSAWDNEQFF.